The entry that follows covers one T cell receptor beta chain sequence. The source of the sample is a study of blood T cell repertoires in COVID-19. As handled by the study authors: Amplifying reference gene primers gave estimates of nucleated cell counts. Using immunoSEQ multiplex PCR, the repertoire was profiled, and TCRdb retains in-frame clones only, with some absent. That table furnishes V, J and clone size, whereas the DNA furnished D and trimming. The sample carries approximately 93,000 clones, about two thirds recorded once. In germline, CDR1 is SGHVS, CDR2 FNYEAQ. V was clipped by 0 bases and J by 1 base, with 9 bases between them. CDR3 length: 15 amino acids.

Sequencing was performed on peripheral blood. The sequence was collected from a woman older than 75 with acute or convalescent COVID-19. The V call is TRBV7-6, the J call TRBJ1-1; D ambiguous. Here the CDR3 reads CASSLAQVPNTEAFF. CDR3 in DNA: TGTGCCAGCAGCTTAGCTCAGGTCCCGAACACTGAAGCTTTCTTT.